The 11 T cell receptor beta chains below come from one sample, sequenced in a study of regulatory T cells in long-lasting Graves disease. TCR beta libraries were built with iRepertoire HTBI primers and Arm-PCR of CDR3 regions. One entry per CDR3 protein, called by TCRdb with MiXCR from the multiplex PCR reads. Seen here are approximately 230,000 distinct CDR3 sequences, around 16% observed once, and the top ten hold less than 25%. Noted time point: newly diagnosed GD, antithyroid drugs for less than 3 months. Preparation of the TCR library used RNA extracted from PBMCs. This sample comprised peripheral blood mononuclear cells (PBMCs), obtained at new diagnosis, from a patient treated with antithyroid drugs. These receptors all come from a female donor with Graves disease.

This clonotype was counted many times. The gene calls are TRBV5-1 and TRBJ1-4, with a tentative D call TRBD1 (6 bases). The germline CDR1 and CDR2 sequences are SGHRS and YFSETQ. V gave up 4 bases and J gave up 4 bases, with 17 bases separating them. The CDR3 runs to 16 residues. The CDR3 here is CASSLLPGRGNEKLFF. The CDR3 DNA is TGCGCCAGCAGCCTTTTACCGGGCAGGGGTAATGAAAAACTGTTTTTT.

There are many counts of this clonotype. CDR3: CASSLWDGSTDTQYF. Written as DNA, the CDR3 is TGTGCCAGCAGCTTGTGGGACGGTAGCACAGATACGCAGTATTTT. The genes are TRBV12-3 or TRBV12-4 and TRBJ2-3, with D perhaps matching TRBD1 or TRBD2 (5 bases each). The CDR3 contains 15 residues. V lost 6 bases and J 0 bases, leaving 13 bases between the germline ends.

This clonotype has a count of ten or more. V is TRBV5-1 and J is TRBJ2-7, with 11 bases aligning to TRBD1. J gave up 2 bases and V 4 bases, and 2 bases lay outside the gene matches. This CDR3 is 14 amino acids long. Germline CDR1 reads SGHRS; CDR2 reads YFSETQ. The CDR3 sequence is CASSRDRGTYEQYF. The CDR3 DNA reads TGCGCCAGCAGCCGGGACAGGGGGACCTACGAGCAGTACTTC.

This clonotype was detected ten times or more. CDR3 loop: CASSVVGRVTDTQYF. DNA for the CDR3: TGTGCCAGCAGCGTAGTTGGTAGAGTCACAGATACGCAGTATTTT. The genes are TRBV9 and TRBJ2-3; D ambiguous. The CDR3 contains 15 residues. Trimming stripped 0 bases from V and 2 bases from J, with 10 bases between. CDR1 SGDLS and CDR2 YYNGEE come from the germline V gene.

Ten or more counts support this clonotype. The rearrangement links TRBV3-1 to TRBJ2-1; the match to TRBD2 covers 9 bases. CDR1 LGHDT and CDR2 YNNKEL come from the germline V gene (reference sequence). The CDR3 loop spans 15 amino acids. The V and J ends lost 1 base and 6 bases, in that order; junction bases with no gene match: 4. CDR3 sequence (DNA): TGTGCCAGCAGCCAAGGGGCGACTAGCGGCAATGAGCAGTTCTTC. Amino acid sequence: CASSQGATSGNEQFF.

This clonotype was detected many times. This chain links TRBV12-5 with TRBJ2-2; unclear D gene. The CDR3 sequence is 12 residues long. Germline V gene data show CDR1 as LGHNT and CDR2 as FRNRAP. CDR3 sequence: CASREHTGELFF. The CDR3 bases are TGTGCCTCTAGGGAACACACCGGGGAGCTGTTTTTT.

This clonotype was detected many times. This chain uses TRBV20-1 with TRBJ2-5, with D perhaps matching TRBD2 (5 bases). The germline CDR1 and CDR2 sequences are DFQATT and SNEGSKA (reference sequence). The CDR3 sequence is 14 residues long. The V gene lost 0 bases and the J gene lost 2 bases, with 10 bases spanning the gap. Here the CDR3 DNA reads TGCAGTGCTAGAGATGGTAGCGCTCAAGAGACCCAGTACTTC. Its translation: CSARDGSAQETQYF.

This chain links TRBV9 with TRBJ2-3; 14 bases match TRBD2. V trimming: 0 bases; J trimming: 0 bases; junction bases outside the gene matches: 6. CDR3 length equals 19 residues. CDR1 SGDLS and CDR2 YYNGEE come from the germline V gene. The CDR3 sequence: CASSVEGTSGSPSTDTQYF. The CDR3 nucleotides are TGTGCCAGCAGCGTAGAGGGGACTAGCGGGAGCCCTAGCACAGATACGCAGTATTTT. The full variable domain, with the rest looked up from reference TRBV9 and TRBJ2-3, is DSGVTQTPKHLITATGQRVTLRCSPRSGDLSVYWYQQSLDQGLQFLIQYYNGEERAKGNILERFSAQQFPDLHSELNLSSLELGDSALYFCASSVEGTSGSPSTDTQYFGPGTRLTVL.

This clonotype was counted at least ten times. The chain combines TRBV12-3 or TRBV12-4 with TRBJ1-2, with D maybe TRBD1 (6 bases). Trimming cost V 5 bases and J 4 bases, with 14 bases left between them. The CDR3 is 14 residues long. CDR3 DNA sequence: TGTGCCAGCAGTACGGACAGACGACGCTATGGCTACACCTTC. This encodes CASSTDRRRYGYTF.

This clonotype has a handful of counts. The chain employs TRBV10-2 and TRBJ2-1; 8 bases line up with TRBD2. V trimming: 2 bases; J trimming: 8 bases; junction bases outside the gene matches: 5. The length of the CDR3 is 14 residues. The germline gives CDR1 WSHSY, CDR2 SAAADI. The CDR3 loop is CASSEIGRGDEQFF. The CDR3 DNA is TGCGCCAGCAGTGAGATCGGGAGGGGAGATGAGCAGTTCTTC.

This clonotype was counted many times. CDR3 coding DNA: TGTGCCAGCAGCCTCGAGCAGTACTTC. Translating gives CASSLEQYF. The chain has TRBV5-6 and TRBJ2-7, with D hard to call. The V end was cut by 4 bases, the J end by 6 bases, with 2 bases between. CDR3 size: 9 residues. Germline V gene sequence: CDR1 SGHDT, CDR2 YYEEEE.